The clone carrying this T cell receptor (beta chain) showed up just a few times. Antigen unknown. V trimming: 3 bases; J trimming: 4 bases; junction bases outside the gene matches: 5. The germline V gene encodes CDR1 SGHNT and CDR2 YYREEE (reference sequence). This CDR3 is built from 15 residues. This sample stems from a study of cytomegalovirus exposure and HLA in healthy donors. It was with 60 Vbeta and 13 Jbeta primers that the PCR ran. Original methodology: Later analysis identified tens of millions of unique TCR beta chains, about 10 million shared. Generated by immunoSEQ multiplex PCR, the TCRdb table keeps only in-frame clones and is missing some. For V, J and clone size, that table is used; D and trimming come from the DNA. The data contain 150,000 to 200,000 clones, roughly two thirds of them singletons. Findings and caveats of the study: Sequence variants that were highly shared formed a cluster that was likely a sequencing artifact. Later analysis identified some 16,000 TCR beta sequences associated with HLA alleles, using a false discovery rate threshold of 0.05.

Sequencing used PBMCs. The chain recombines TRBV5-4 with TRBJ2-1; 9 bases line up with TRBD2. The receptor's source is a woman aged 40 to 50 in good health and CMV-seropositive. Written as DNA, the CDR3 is TGTGCCAGCAGCTACATAGCGGGAGCTTACAATGAGCAGTTCTTC. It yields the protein CASSYIAGAYNEQFF.